This TCR beta chain is from a study of T cell responses to AZD1222 COVID-19 vaccine. Study results and limitations: Targeting of unmutated variant regions was reportedly seen in nearly half of spike-specific TCRs. Recipients of two AZD1222 doses showed rising Spike-specific TCR breadth and depth. Most donors were white British and more were female, and clonal diversity was possibly underestimated. Vaccine-related CD4 TCRs covered spike, predominating at 160-218 and 743-854.

The CDR3 consists of 13 residues. Germline V gives CDR1 SNHLY, CDR2 FYNNEI. Trimming took off 4 bases at V and 1 base at J, with 7 bases between the two ends. Assay: immunoSEQ multiplex PCR; the TCRdb copy retains only in-frame clones and omits some. The sample yields 150,000 to 200,000 clones, approximately 86% seen once. A note on this clone: Its matching antigen is unknown.

This sequence was found in an adult in good health. Here the sequenced sample was peripheral blood, taken on day 0 of AZD1222 vaccination. The chain links TRBV2 to TRBJ1-1; D remains unclear. The CDR3 region has the DNA TGTGCCAGCAGTGGGAGGCAGAACACTGAAGCTTTCTTT. Protein: CASSGRQNTEAFF.